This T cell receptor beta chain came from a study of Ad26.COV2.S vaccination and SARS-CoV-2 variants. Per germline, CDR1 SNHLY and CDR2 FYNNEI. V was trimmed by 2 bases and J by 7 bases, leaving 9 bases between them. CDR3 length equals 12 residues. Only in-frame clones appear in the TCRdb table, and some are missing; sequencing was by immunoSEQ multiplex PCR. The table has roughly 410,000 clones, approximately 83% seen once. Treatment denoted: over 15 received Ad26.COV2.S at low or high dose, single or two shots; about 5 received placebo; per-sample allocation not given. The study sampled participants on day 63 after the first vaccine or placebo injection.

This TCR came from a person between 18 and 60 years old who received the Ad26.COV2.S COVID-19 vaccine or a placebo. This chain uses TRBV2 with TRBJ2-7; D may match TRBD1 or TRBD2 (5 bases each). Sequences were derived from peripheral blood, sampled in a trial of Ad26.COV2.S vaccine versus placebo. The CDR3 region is CASSEWGSEQYF. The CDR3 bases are TGTGCCAGCAGTGAATGGGGGAGTGAGCAGTACTTC.